This TCR beta chain stems from a study of beta chain bispecific antibodies for T cell cancers (dated by TCRdb to 2020 to 2023). Background on the whole study: Healthy donor T cells were cocultured with T cell leukemia lines and bispecific antibodies, and TRBV sequencing of the surviving cells was then used to measure how much each TRBV family was depleted.

For three to four days, T cells were expanded from blood mononuclear cells using either the anti-CD3 antibody OKT3 or CD3/CD28 Dynabeads. The expanded T cells were grown in RPMI 1640 containing roughly 9.7% fetal bovine serum, recombinant human IL-2 (approximately 91 IU/ml) and IL-7 (approximately 5 ng/ml). Each coculture mixed 5 x 10^4 target cells and 5 x 10^4 normal T cells with bispecific antibody in approximately 100 ul and was incubated at 37 degrees C for less than 20 hours. Every bispecific antibody was made of two single-chain variable fragments expressed in a single-chain diabody format with a His tag. The effector T cells were obtained from healthy human donors, with peripheral blood mononuclear cells isolated from leukapheresis samples by Ficoll density gradient centrifugation. Unique molecular identifier barcodes were built into the libraries and used for clonotype quantification. Qiagen AllPrep DNA/RNA Micro kits were used to isolate total RNA, and an Agilent TapeStation was used to check RNA quality. TCR beta libraries were constructed by 5' RACE, in which cDNA synthesis was followed by two PCR steps with TCR beta constant-region gene-specific primers. Sequencing of the TCR beta libraries was performed on an Illumina MiSeq platform. As for the authors' bioinformatics: Reads were processed with MIGEC, MiXCR and VDJtools. To get a clonotype's frequency, the unique molecular identifiers belonging to that clonotype were divided by all unique molecular identifiers in the sample. TCRdb applied fastp at Q25 and MiXCR to the public reads, then kept only in-frame beta chains. Here each entry gathers all rows of one CDR3 protein and keeps the most common genes and DNA. The V and J calls follow TCRdb's processing rather than the paper's. This sample gives some 21,000 distinct CDR3 sequences in total; less than 3% of them show up just once. Of the sample, around 30% is held by the ten largest clones.

The paper's findings and limits, for the study overall: Leukemia cell line cells were mixed with normal T cells in each sequenced sample, and most of the targeted TRBV signal was derived from the leukemia cells rather than from the normal T cells.

This clonotype turned up a few times. Its antigen is currently not known. No base qualities exist here, and no much larger clone lies one base off it. The sequenced material came from healthy donor T cells cultured with leukemia cells. This TCR came from a human donor in good health. Some clones in this sample may be carry-over from other donors' samples.

The CDR3 region has the sequence CASSLVSESGGANVLTF. The DNA reads TGTGCCAGCAGCTTGGTCAGCGAGTCTGGGGGGGCCAACGTCCTGACTTTC. The rearranged chain carries TRBV7-9 and TRBJ2-6, with no confidently assigned D gene. The CDR1 and CDR2 encoded by the germline V gene (reference sequence) are SEHNR and FQNEAQ. The trim is 3 bases for V and 4 bases for J, with a gap of 16 bases between the germline ends. The CDR3 covers 17 residues, taking in both the cysteine and the phenylalanine. Just CDR3 DNA is preserved here, 51 bases in frame from base 1. The entire variable domain, with the stretches around the CDR3 drawn from the reference TRBV7-9 and TRBJ2-6 proteins, is DTGVSQNPRHKITKRGQNVTFRCDPISEHNRLYWYRQTLGQGPEFLTYFQNEAQLEKSRLLSDRFSAERPKGSFSTLEIQRTEQGDSAMYLCASSLVSESGGANVLTFGAGSRLTVL.